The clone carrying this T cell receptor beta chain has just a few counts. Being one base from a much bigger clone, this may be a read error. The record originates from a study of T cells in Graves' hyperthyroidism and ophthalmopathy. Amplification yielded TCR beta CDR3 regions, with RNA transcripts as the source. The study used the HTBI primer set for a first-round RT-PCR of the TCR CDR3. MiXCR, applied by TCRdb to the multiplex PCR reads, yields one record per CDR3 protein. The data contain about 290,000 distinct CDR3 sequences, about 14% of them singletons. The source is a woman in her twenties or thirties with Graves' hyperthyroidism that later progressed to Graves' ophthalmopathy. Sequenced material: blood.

The CDR3 region is CASTHLSLAGGQQFF. For the CDR3, the DNA is TGTGCCAGCACTCACCTTTCTCTAGCGGGAGGGCAGCAGTTCTTC. The chain carries TRBV12-3 or TRBV12-4 and TRBJ2-1; 12 positions agree with TRBD2. V shed 7 bases and J 11 bases; nucleotides not matched to a gene: 12. This CDR3 comprises 15 residues.